The entry below gives a single T cell receptor (beta chain) sequence along with its context. Original methodology: Estimation of nucleated cell counts was performed using reference gene primer amplification. Measured with immunoSEQ multiplex PCR; TCRdb has only the in-frame clones, and not every one. The DNA was the basis for D and trimming; V, J and clone size are from that table. There are approximately 210,000 clones in the sample; 88% occur only once, and approximately 1.8% lies in the top ten. This entry comes from a study of blood T cell repertoires in COVID-19. Background on the study: Researchers got acute and convalescent COVID-19 samples from the United States, Italy and Spain. T cells, B-cell-depleted T cells, or PBMCs supplied cDNA or gDNA.

Germline assignment: CDR1 LGHNA and CDR2 YSLEER. The CDR3 extends over 15 amino acids. The V segment lost 1 base and the J segment 4 bases; nucleotides outside the gene matches: 0. Sequencing was carried out using peripheral blood. V usage is TRBV4-3 and J usage is TRBJ2-2; 10 bases map to TRBD1. The receptor's source is a man in his 70s with acute or convalescent COVID-19. This chain's CDR3 is CASSQGTGGTGELFF. The CDR3, as DNA: TGCGCCAGCAGCCAAGGGACAGGGGGCACCGGGGAGCTGTTTTTT.